Below, 14 T cell receptor beta chains from the same sample are listed, as sequenced in a study of memory B cells and T cells in multiple sclerosis. The table came from immunoSEQ multiplex PCR; TCRdb's copy has only in-frame clones and leaves some out. This repertoire shows some 7,000 clones, about 60% found once; its top ten account for 33%. Sequencing was done on a sample of memory (CD45RO+) CD8+ T cells from blood. Source of these receptors: a human donor with multiple sclerosis.

This clone occurred once. V and J are TRBV6-1 and TRBJ2-6; D gene unclear. The CDR3 is 15 amino acids. Between the trimmed V and J ends, which lost 3 bases and 0 bases, there was a span of 6 bases. The germline gives CDR1 MNHNS, CDR2 SASEGT. For the CDR3, the DNA is TGTGCCAGCAGTGACAAAAACTCTGGGGCCAACGTCCTGACTTTC. Its translation: CASSDKNSGANVLTF.

This rearrangement joins TRBV18 to TRBJ2-2; D is possibly TRBD1 (5 bases). With 0 bases removed from V and 6 bases from J, the gap between germline ends came to 8 bases. The length of the CDR3 is 14 residues. Germline CDR1 is KGHSH and CDR2 is LQKENI. CDR3 DNA: TGTGCCAGCTCACCACCGGCAGGGCCCGGGGAGCTGTTTTTT. Translated, it gives CASSPPAGPGELFF.

This clone was detected once. V usage is TRBV13 and J usage is TRBJ2-3; TRBD2 might be the D (5 bases). The CDR3 totals 14 residues. Looked up from germline, CDR1 is PRHDT and CDR2 is FYEKMQ (reference sequence). Trimming took off 5 bases at V and 0 bases at J, with 9 bases between the two ends. CDR3 in amino acids: CASSQADSTDTQYF. In DNA form, the CDR3 reads TGTGCCAGCAGCCAAGCGGATAGCACAGATACGCAGTATTTT.

This chain joins TRBV11-3 and TRBJ1-5; 10 nucleotides agree with TRBD1. The V gene end was trimmed by 5 bases and the J gene end by 6 bases; junction bases not matched to a gene: 7. The germline V gene has CDR1 SGHNT and CDR2 YENEEA. CDR3 length: 15 residues. CDR3 in DNA: TGTGCCAGCAGCCCCCGACAGGGGGCGATTCAGCCCCAGCATTTT. Encoded protein: CASSPRQGAIQPQHF.

The chain employs TRBV6-5 and TRBJ2-5; possibly TRBD2 for D (6 bases). CDR3 length: 13 residues. V gave up 6 bases and J gave up 5 bases, with 13 bases separating them. Germline V gene sequence: CDR1 MNHEY, CDR2 SVGAGI. CDR3 sequence: CASSEGAGETQYF. The CDR3 DNA follows: TGTGCCAGCAGCGAAGGGGCGGGGGAGACCCAGTACTTC.

This clone was seen a handful of times. The chain uses TRBV7-8 and TRBJ2-7; D might be TRBD1 (5 bases). CDR1 and CDR2 (germline): SGHVS, FQNEAQ. CDR3 length equals 14 residues. V lost 5 bases, J lost 2 bases, and 13 bases lay in between. The CDR3 protein is CASSTRTRAYEQYF. The CDR3 DNA reads TGTGCCAGCAGCACCAGGACACGGGCCTACGAGCAGTACTTC. The full variable domain, its missing parts supplied by reference TRBV7-8 and TRBJ2-7, is GAGVSQSPRYKVAKRGQDVALRCDPISGHVSLFWYQQALGQGPEFLTYFQNEAQLDKSGLPSDRFFAERPEGSVSTLKIQRTQQEDSAVYLCASSTRTRAYEQYFGPGTRLTVT.

V is TRBV11-2 and J is TRBJ2-6; the D gene is possibly TRBD2 (5 bases). V was clipped by 2 bases and J by 1 base, with 18 bases between them. Germline V gene data show CDR1 as SGHAT and CDR2 as FQNNGV. The CDR3 is 19 amino acids. This CDR3 is CASSLSGNPLGSGANVLTF. The CDR3 DNA follows: TGTGCCAGCAGCTTATCGGGGAACCCCCTAGGTTCTGGGGCCAACGTCCTGACTTTC.

This chain uses TRBV19 with TRBJ2-3, with D uncertain. Germline V CDR1 and CDR2: LNHDA, SQIVND (reference sequence). The CDR3 loop spans 15 amino acids. Trimming removed 4 bases at V and 1 base at J, with 12 bases between. CDR3 DNA: TGTGCCAGTAGTACAAGCGATTTAGGCACAGATACGCAGTATTTT. This gives the protein CASSTSDLGTDTQYF.

This clone turned up a few times. CDR3 region: CASSYGGNQPQHF. CDR3 DNA: TGCGCCAGCAGCTATGGCGGGAATCAGCCCCAGCATTTT. The chain employs TRBV4-1 and TRBJ1-5; D unresolved. Germline-derived CDR1 and CDR2 are MGHRA and YSYEKL. CDR3 size: 13 residues. Between the trimmed V and J ends, which lost 5 bases and 4 bases, there was a span of 9 bases.

The rearrangement links TRBV27 to TRBJ1-2, with D perhaps matching TRBD1 (6 bases). The CDR3 spans 15 residues. The V gene lost 0 bases and the J gene lost 6 bases, with 14 bases spanning the gap. CDR1 and CDR2 from the germline V gene are MNHEY and SMNVEV (reference sequence). CDR3 region: CASSLSAGDFNGYTF. Here the CDR3 DNA reads TGTGCCAGCAGTTTATCGGCAGGGGATTTTAATGGCTACACCTTC.

This clone has only a few counts. A single base is all that separates this from a far larger clone, so a read error is likely. The gene calls are TRBV6-1 and TRBJ2-3; D unclear. Germline CDR1 reads MNHNS; CDR2 reads SASEGT. The CDR3 covers 14 residues. CDR3 sequence (DNA): TGTGCGAGTTCGGTCCTTGAGGGCACAGATACGCAGTATTTT. It is translated as CASSVLEGTDTQYF.

V is TRBV29-1 and J is TRBJ2-7, with 7 bases aligning to TRBD1. The CDR3 consists of 11 residues. Per germline, CDR1 SQVTM and CDR2 ANQGSEA. With 8 bases clipped from V and 2 bases from J, the junction kept 3 bases outside the gene matches. CDR3 DNA sequence: TGCAGCCCGGGGACAGCCTACGAGCAGTACTTC. Encoded protein: CSPGTAYEQYF.

The rearrangement links TRBV19 to TRBJ2-2, with D possibly being TRBD1 (5 bases). Germline CDR1 and CDR2: LNHDA and SQIVND (reference sequence). The CDR3 extends over 14 amino acids. V gave up 3 bases and J gave up 6 bases, with 11 bases separating them. DNA of the CDR3: TGTGCCAGTAGTATCCCAGGGTTGGCCGGGGAGCTGTTTTTT. As protein: CASSIPGLAGELFF.

This clone was counted only a few times. The chain combines TRBV6-4 with TRBJ2-3; TRBD2 aligns across 10 bases. The V gene end was trimmed by 2 bases and the J gene end by 0 bases; junction bases not matched to a gene: 2. The CDR3 is 16 amino acids. CDR1 and CDR2 (germline): MRHNA, SNTAGT. The CDR3 here is CASSDQLAGSTDTQYF. The CDR3 region has the DNA TGTGCCAGCAGTGACCAACTAGCGGGAAGCACAGATACGCAGTATTTT.